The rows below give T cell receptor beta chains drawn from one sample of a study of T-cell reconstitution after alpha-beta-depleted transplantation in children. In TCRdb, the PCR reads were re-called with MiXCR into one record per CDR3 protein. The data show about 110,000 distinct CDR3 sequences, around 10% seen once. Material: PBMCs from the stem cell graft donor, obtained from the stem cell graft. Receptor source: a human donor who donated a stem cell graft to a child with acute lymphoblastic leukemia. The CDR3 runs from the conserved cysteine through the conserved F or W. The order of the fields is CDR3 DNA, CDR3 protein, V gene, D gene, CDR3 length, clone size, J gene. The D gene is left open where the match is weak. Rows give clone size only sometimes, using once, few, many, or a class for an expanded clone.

TGTGCCAGCAGCCTTATCCCCCGGGGAGGTAGAGGGGAGCTGTTTTTT,CASSLIPRGGRGELFF,TRBV7-3,NA,16,many,TRBJ2-2
TGTGCCAGCAGCTTATCCCAGGATTACGAGCAGTACTTC,CASSLSQDYEQYF,TRBV7-9,NA,13,many,TRBJ2-7
TGTGCCAGCAGCCCAAGTAGCGGGACGGGTGAGACCCAGTACTTC,CASSPSSGTGETQYF,TRBV9,TRBD2,15,many,TRBJ2-5
TGTGCCAGCAGTCTAGCGGGAGGTTCCGACGAGCAGTTCTTC,CASSLAGGSDEQFF,TRBV28,TRBD2,14,many,TRBJ2-1
TGTGCCAGTAGAACTAGCGGGGGGAAGAATGAGCAGTTCTTC,CASRTSGGKNEQFF,TRBV19,TRBD2,14,NA,TRBJ2-1
TGTGCCAGCAGCCGGGACGGGCGTTCCTACGAGCAGTACTTC,CASSRDGRSYEQYF,TRBV28,NA,14,many,TRBJ2-7
TGCAGTGCTCTCCAAGAGACCCAGTACTTC,CSALQETQYF,TRBV20-1,NA,10,many,TRBJ2-5
TGTGCCAGCAGTCCTGGTATGGAGACCCAGTACTTC,CASSPGMETQYF,TRBV12-3/TRBV12-4,NA,12,many,TRBJ2-5
TGCAGTGCTAGGATATCTGGGAATCAGCCCCAGCATTTT,CSARISGNQPQHF,TRBV20-1,NA,13,many,TRBJ1-5
TGTGCCAGCAGTTTAGGGGGACGGCAGTACTTC,CASSLGGRQYF,TRBV28,NA,11,many,TRBJ2-7
TGCGCCAGCAGCTTGGAGGGGACTGGTTCACCCCTCCACTTT,CASSLEGTGSPLHF,TRBV5-1,NA,14,many,TRBJ1-6
TGCGCCAGCAGCTTACGTGGCGGACTAGCCTCCCACGAGCAGTACTTC,CASSLRGGLASHEQYF,TRBV5-1,TRBD2,16,many,TRBJ2-7
TGTGCCTGGATGACCCCGGGACACACCAATGAAAAACTGTTTTTT,CAWMTPGHTNEKLFF,TRBV30,NA,15,NA,TRBJ1-4
TGTGCCAGTAGTCCAGGACTGTCCGTGGGCACTGAAGCTTTCTTT,CASSPGLSVGTEAFF,TRBV19,NA,15,many,TRBJ1-1
TGTGCCAGCAGTTACCGGACAGAGCGAAATGAAAAACTGTTTTTT,CASSYRTERNEKLFF,TRBV6-5,NA,15,many,TRBJ1-4
TGTGCCAGCAGTCAGAGGGACGGAACGGAGCCCCAGCATTTT,CASSQRDGTEPQHF,TRBV6-5,NA,14,many,TRBJ1-5
TGTGCCAGCAGTCCCCGTGAGAGGAGGGATGAAAAACTGTTTTTT,CASSPRERRDEKLFF,TRBV12-3/TRBV12-4,NA,15,many,TRBJ1-4
TGTGCCAGCACCTTAGACAGTAAAGGGGGTTTCGAGCAGTACTTC,CASTLDSKGGFEQYF,TRBV11-2,NA,15,many,TRBJ2-7
TGTGCCAGCAGTTATGTACAGGGGTACACCGGGGAGCTGTTTTTT,CASSYVQGYTGELFF,TRBV7-2,TRBD1,15,many,TRBJ2-2
TGTGCCAGTCAGGGACGGAGCAATCAGCCCCAGCATTTT,CASQGRSNQPQHF,TRBV18,NA,13,few,TRBJ1-5
TGTGCCAGCAGCCGTAATTCGGGACAGGGGAACACTGAAGCTTTCTTT,CASSRNSGQGNTEAFF,TRBV11-1,TRBD1,16,many,TRBJ1-1
TGTGCCAGCAGCCCGGGGTTCGGGGGAGGTGGAAACACCATATATTTT,CASSPGFGGGGNTIYF,TRBV9,NA,16,many,TRBJ1-3
TGTGCCAGCAGCTTAGAGTACAGGAACGTAAAACTGTTTTTT,CASSLEYRNVKLFF,TRBV7-2,NA,14,many,TRBJ1-4
TGTGCCAGCAGCCAAGATGAGGTAGCGAGCGGAGCGACTTATACGCAGTATTTT,CASSQDEVASGATYTQYF,TRBV4-2,NA,18,many,TRBJ2-3
TGTGCCAGCATGGGGCTCGTGTTCTCTGGAAACACCATATATTTT,CASMGLVFSGNTIYF,TRBV28,NA,15,many,TRBJ1-3
TGTGCCAGTAGTATAAATCCCTACGAGCAGTACTTC,CASSINPYEQYF,TRBV19,NA,12,once,TRBJ2-7
TGTGCCAGCAGGGGCGCCACCCTCTATGGCTACACCTTC,CASRGATLYGYTF,TRBV12-3/TRBV12-4,NA,13,many,TRBJ1-2
TGCAGTGCTAGAGATCCGGGGAAGGGATTGAACACTGAAGCTTTCTTT,CSARDPGKGLNTEAFF,TRBV20-1,NA,16,many,TRBJ1-1
TGTGCCAGCAGTCCAGGGGTCTATAATTCACCCCTCCACTTT,CASSPGVYNSPLHF,TRBV12-3/TRBV12-4,NA,14,many,TRBJ1-6
TGTGCCAGCAGTTACTCGTATGAGCAGTTCTTC,CASSYSYEQFF,TRBV4-2,NA,11,NA,TRBJ2-1
TGCAGTGCTAGAGCCTATCCGGGAGCCGTGGAGTTCTTC,CSARAYPGAVEFF,TRBV20-1,NA,13,many,TRBJ2-1
TGCGCCAGCAGCTTGGAGGTGATAGCTATATACAATGAGCAGTTCTTC,CASSLEVIAIYNEQFF,TRBV5-1,NA,16,many,TRBJ2-1
TGCGCCAGCAGCTTTGGAGAGAACACTGAAGCTTTCTTT,CASSFGENTEAFF,TRBV5-1,NA,13,many,TRBJ1-1
TGTGCCAGCAGCCCACGGGACAGGGGAATTAATTCACCCCTCCACTTT,CASSPRDRGINSPLHF,TRBV3-1,TRBD1,16,many,TRBJ1-6
TGTGCCAGCAGCCCGGAGGGGGTTGTTCGTGAAAAACTGTTTTTT,CASSPEGVVREKLFF,TRBV7-2,NA,15,many,TRBJ1-4
TGTGCCAGCAGCCTCTCCGGGGCGAGGGCCGCATTGCCCCACGAGCAGTACTTC,CASSLSGARAALPHEQYF,TRBV9,NA,18,many,TRBJ2-7
TGTGCCATCAACCGGGACCGAACCTACGAGCAGTACTTC,CAINRDRTYEQYF,TRBV10-3,NA,13,many,TRBJ2-7
TGCAGTGCCCTCAAGACACTAGCGGGGGCCGATAGAGAGGACCAGTACTTC,CSALKTLAGADREDQYF,TRBV20-1,TRBD2,17,many,TRBJ2-5
TGTGCCAGCAGCTCCGGGACTAGCGGGACAGACGAGCAGTACTTC,CASSSGTSGTDEQYF,TRBV7-9,TRBD2,15,many,TRBJ2-7
TGTGCCAGCACCCGAGGGGCAAATCCCACAGATACGCAGTATTTT,CASTRGANPTDTQYF,TRBV7-2,NA,15,once,TRBJ2-3
TGTGCCACCAGCAGAGATCAGGGGGAAGAGCAGTTCTTC,CATSRDQGEEQFF,TRBV15,TRBD1,13,many,TRBJ2-1
TGTGCCAGCAGTTCTCCGACTAGCGGGGTAAACATTCAGTACTTC,CASSSPTSGVNIQYF,TRBV12-3/TRBV12-4,TRBD2,15,many,TRBJ2-4